Detailed here is one T cell receptor beta chain. What it binds is not known. Other DNA sequences of this sample code for an identical CDR3. V was shortened by 1 base and J by 1 base, with 4 bases between the two germline ends. The CDR3 has 13 amino acids. Germline CDR1 MDHEN, CDR2 SYDVKM. Donors each had at least one pre-ART PBMC sample and at least two post-ART ones. Until DNA extraction, the samples held between 1-10 million cryopreserved PBMC. The entry originates in a study of long-term antiretroviral therapy in people with HIV. Overall study: First collections came about a decade before the 2015 immediate-ART recommendation.

The study's findings and limits: Whichever time point was examined, clones expanded before ART dominated the repertoire.

Sequencing relied on immunoSEQ assay v3.0, run at survey level. Sequencing was performed with immunoSEQ multiplex PCR; in TCRdb, only in-frame clones are kept and a portion is missing. The repertoire holds tens of thousands of clones, with around 83% as singletons. This specimen was unsorted PBMCs, taken 0.4 years after starting antiretroviral therapy. The clonotype comes from a man aged 50-59 years with HIV. This chain links TRBV28 with TRBJ1-1, with D unclear. This CDR3 reads CASSLSGNTEAFF. The CDR3 region has the DNA TGTGCCAGCAGTTTATCAGGGAACACTGAAGCTTTCTTT.